This is a list of T cell receptor beta chains from one sample in a study of blood T cell repertoires in COVID-19. Sequencing used immunoSEQ multiplex PCR; TCRdb keeps in-frame clones, though not all of them. The sample shows 180,000 or so clones, 80% of them seen only once. The sequencing sample was made of PBMCs or T cells enriched from blood (not recorded which). Source of these receptors: a man aged 60 to 75 who had been exposed to COVID-19. Both conserved end residues are part of each CDR3. D genes are given only for firm matches. For some rows the clone size is stated as once, few or many, or as a class when expanded; others skip it.

CDR3nt: TGTGCCAGCGGAGGGGAGGGTGCCAGCAATCAGCCCCAGCATTTT; CDR3aa: CASGGEGASNQPQHF; v_gene: TRBV6-5; d_gene: .; j_gene: TRBJ1-5; abundance: few
CDR3nt: TGTGCCAGCAGCTTAGTGGGCAACCGAGATGAAGCTTTCTTT; CDR3aa: CASSLVGNRDEAFF; v_gene: TRBV11-2; d_gene: .; j_gene: TRBJ1-1; abundance: once
CDR3nt: TGTGCCAGTAGTATAGGGCTGCGACAGGGTGGTGGGGAGACCCAGTACTTC; CDR3aa: CASSIGLRQGGGETQYF; v_gene: TRBV19; d_gene: TRBD1; j_gene: TRBJ2-5; abundance: .
CDR3nt: TGCAGCGTCACCTCCGGGACACCAAACACTGAAGCTTTCTTT; CDR3aa: CSVTSGTPNTEAFF; v_gene: TRBV29-1; d_gene: .; j_gene: TRBJ1-1; abundance: .
CDR3nt: TGTGCCAGCGGGGGGGATGAGCAGTTCTTC; CDR3aa: CASGGDEQFF; v_gene: TRBV25-1; d_gene: TRBD2; j_gene: TRBJ2-1; abundance: .
CDR3nt: TGTGCCAGCAGTGACCCTAGCGGGAGCTCCTACAATGAGCAGTTCTTC; CDR3aa: CASSDPSGSSYNEQFF; v_gene: TRBV6-1; d_gene: TRBD2; j_gene: TRBJ2-1; abundance: once
CDR3nt: TGCGCCAGCAGCCCCGGACTAGCGGCAACCCTCTACAATGAGCAGTTCTTC; CDR3aa: CASSPGLAATLYNEQFF; v_gene: TRBV5-1; d_gene: TRBD2; j_gene: TRBJ2-1; abundance: .
CDR3nt: TGTGCCAGCAGCCCGCGGGGATCAGATACGCAGTATTTT; CDR3aa: CASSPRGSDTQYF; v_gene: TRBV6-5; d_gene: .; j_gene: TRBJ2-3; abundance: .
CDR3nt: TGCAGTGCTAGGAGGAGCTACGAGCAGTACTTC; CDR3aa: CSARRSYEQYF; v_gene: TRBV20-1; d_gene: .; j_gene: TRBJ2-7; abundance: .
CDR3nt: TGTGCCAGCAGCGGCAAGGGTGTGGAGGCCGGGGAGCTGTTTTTT; CDR3aa: CASSGKGVEAGELFF; v_gene: TRBV11-3; d_gene: .; j_gene: TRBJ2-2; abundance: .
CDR3nt: TGTGCCAGCAGCTCTACCTCACCAAGCGGACAGGGCTCGTTCGAGCAGTACTTC; CDR3aa: CASSSTSPSGQGSFEQYF; v_gene: TRBV7-9; d_gene: TRBD1; j_gene: TRBJ2-7; abundance: .
CDR3nt: TGTGCCAGCAGCAGGTATAGCAATCAGCCCCAGCATTTT; CDR3aa: CASSRYSNQPQHF; v_gene: TRBV27; d_gene: .; j_gene: TRBJ1-5; abundance: .
CDR3nt: TGTGCCAGCAGTTATCTTACCGGGAGCTCATCCTATGGCTACACCTTC; CDR3aa: CASSYLTGSSSYGYTF; v_gene: TRBV6-5; d_gene: .; j_gene: TRBJ1-2; abundance: .
CDR3nt: TGTGCCAGTAGTATGCCTGGGGGGGCCCTTTTCTCTGGGGCCAACGTCCTGACTTTC; CDR3aa: CASSMPGGALFSGANVLTF; v_gene: TRBV19; d_gene: .; j_gene: TRBJ2-6; abundance: .
CDR3nt: TGTGCCACCGACGAGGAGGCTAGCACAGATACGCAGTATTTT; CDR3aa: CATDEEASTDTQYF; v_gene: TRBV6-6; d_gene: .; j_gene: TRBJ2-3; abundance: .
CDR3nt: TGCGCCAGCAGCTTGGACAGATCCTACGAGCAGTACTTC; CDR3aa: CASSLDRSYEQYF; v_gene: TRBV5-1; d_gene: .; j_gene: TRBJ2-7; abundance: .
CDR3nt: TGTGCCAGCAGCGTAGCTAGCCTAGCCGGCACAGATACGCAGTATTTT; CDR3aa: CASSVASLAGTDTQYF; v_gene: TRBV9; d_gene: .; j_gene: TRBJ2-3; abundance: .
CDR3nt: TGTGCCAGTAGTTTAAGAACAGGGGGCAGTAGAACTGGGGCCAACGTCCTGACTTTC; CDR3aa: CASSLRTGGSRTGANVLTF; v_gene: TRBV19; d_gene: TRBD1; j_gene: TRBJ2-6; abundance: .
CDR3nt: TGTGCCAGCAGCGTAGCGTCTAGTTCCAATGAGCAGTTCTTC; CDR3aa: CASSVASSSNEQFF; v_gene: TRBV9; d_gene: .; j_gene: TRBJ2-1; abundance: .
CDR3nt: TGTGCCAGCAGCAAAGCTGCCAGGTCCGCTGGAAACACCATATATTTT; CDR3aa: CASSKAARSAGNTIYF; v_gene: TRBV21-1; d_gene: .; j_gene: TRBJ1-3; abundance: .
CDR3nt: TGTGCCAGCAGTGAAGCGATGGTGGGCCCAGCTAACTATGGCTACACCTTC; CDR3aa: CASSEAMVGPANYGYTF; v_gene: TRBV6-1; d_gene: .; j_gene: TRBJ1-2; abundance: .
CDR3nt: TGTGCCAGCAGTGACAGGGGGGAAGGGGCTAATGAAAAACTGTTTTTT; CDR3aa: CASSDRGEGANEKLFF; v_gene: TRBV28; d_gene: TRBD1; j_gene: TRBJ1-4; abundance: .
CDR3nt: TGTGCCAGCAGCGTAGGCAGGGCGGATTCACCCCTCCACTTT; CDR3aa: CASSVGRADSPLHF; v_gene: TRBV9; d_gene: .; j_gene: TRBJ1-6; abundance: once
CDR3nt: TGTGCCAGCAGCGTAGGGATTGGGGCCGCGGGGGACACTGAAGCTTTCTTT; CDR3aa: CASSVGIGAAGDTEAFF; v_gene: TRBV9; d_gene: .; j_gene: TRBJ1-1; abundance: few
CDR3nt: TGTGCCAGCAGCTTAGGTACAGTGAACTATGGCTACACCTTC; CDR3aa: CASSLGTVNYGYTF; v_gene: TRBV13; d_gene: .; j_gene: TRBJ1-2; abundance: .
CDR3nt: TGCGCCAGCAGCTTGGGAACAGGGAATTACGAGCAGTACTTC; CDR3aa: CASSLGTGNYEQYF; v_gene: TRBV5-1; d_gene: .; j_gene: TRBJ2-7; abundance: few
CDR3nt: TGTGCCATCAGTGATCGCACAGGGGGACGGACTGAAGCTTTCTTT; CDR3aa: CAISDRTGGRTEAFF; v_gene: TRBV10-3; d_gene: TRBD1; j_gene: TRBJ1-1; abundance: .
CDR3nt: TGCGCCAGCAGCCAAGATATCCCGGTGTACAATGAGCAGTTCTTC; CDR3aa: CASSQDIPVYNEQFF; v_gene: TRBV4-1; d_gene: .; j_gene: TRBJ2-1; abundance: .
CDR3nt: TGTGCCGGCTGGACTAGCGGGAGGGTTAATGAGCAGTTCTTC; CDR3aa: CAGWTSGRVNEQFF; v_gene: TRBV6-5; d_gene: TRBD2; j_gene: TRBJ2-1; abundance: .
CDR3nt: TGTGCCATCCCGTGGACAGGGTCGAACACCGGGGAGCTGTTTTTT; CDR3aa: CAIPWTGSNTGELFF; v_gene: TRBV10-3; d_gene: TRBD1; j_gene: TRBJ2-2; abundance: .
CDR3nt: TGCAGCGTTGCGTCACCCGGGGAAGCTTTCTTT; CDR3aa: CSVASPGEAFF; v_gene: TRBV29-1; d_gene: .; j_gene: TRBJ1-1; abundance: .
CDR3nt: TGCGCCAGCAGCTTGCAGGGTTCGAACACTGAAGCTTTCTTT; CDR3aa: CASSLQGSNTEAFF; v_gene: TRBV5-1; d_gene: .; j_gene: TRBJ1-1; abundance: .
CDR3nt: TGTGCCAGTAGTCCCAGCAGGGGGGCGGAAAAACTGTTTTTT; CDR3aa: CASSPSRGAEKLFF; v_gene: TRBV19; d_gene: TRBD1; j_gene: TRBJ1-4; abundance: .
CDR3nt: TGTGCCAGCAGCTTCGCGGGGGGCACAGATACGCAGTATTTT; CDR3aa: CASSFAGGTDTQYF; v_gene: TRBV9; d_gene: TRBD2; j_gene: TRBJ2-3; abundance: .
CDR3nt: TGTGCCAGCAGGCAGACGGGTGAGCAGTTCTTC; CDR3aa: CASRQTGEQFF; v_gene: TRBV3-1/TRBV3-2; d_gene: .; j_gene: TRBJ2-1; abundance: .
CDR3nt: TGTGCCAGCAGTTTAGTAGCGGGTTTCAATGAGCAGTTCTTC; CDR3aa: CASSLVAGFNEQFF; v_gene: TRBV28; d_gene: TRBD2; j_gene: TRBJ2-1; abundance: .
CDR3nt: TGTGCCAGCAGCATTGCTAGCGGGAGGGTGGATACGCAGTATTTT; CDR3aa: CASSIASGRVDTQYF; v_gene: TRBV7-3; d_gene: TRBD2; j_gene: TRBJ2-3; abundance: .
CDR3nt: TGTGCCACCAGCAGAGGGGGGGTTGCTGGTCAGCCCCAGCATTTT; CDR3aa: CATSRGGVAGQPQHF; v_gene: TRBV15; d_gene: .; j_gene: TRBJ1-5; abundance: .
CDR3nt: TGCGCCAGCAGCTTGCAGGGTGGATATAATTCACCCCTCCACTTT; CDR3aa: CASSLQGGYNSPLHF; v_gene: TRBV5-1; d_gene: .; j_gene: TRBJ1-6; abundance: .
CDR3nt: TGTGCCAGCAGCCCGATAGCGGGAGGGGAGACCCAGTACTTC; CDR3aa: CASSPIAGGETQYF; v_gene: TRBV9; d_gene: TRBD2; j_gene: TRBJ2-5; abundance: .
CDR3nt: TGTGCCAGCAGCCCCCTGGCGGGACCCCAGGGGACCCAGTACTTC; CDR3aa: CASSPLAGPQGTQYF; v_gene: TRBV7-2; d_gene: .; j_gene: TRBJ2-5; abundance: .
CDR3nt: TGCGCCAGCAGCCTGGGACAGGGGGCTAGCGGGAGAACCTACAATGAGCAGTTCTTC; CDR3aa: CASSLGQGASGRTYNEQFF; v_gene: TRBV5-1; d_gene: TRBD1; j_gene: TRBJ2-1; abundance: .
CDR3nt: TGTGCCAGCAGCTTGGATGCCCTAGCGGGAGCCTCCGGGGAGCTGTTTTTT; CDR3aa: CASSLDALAGASGELFF; v_gene: TRBV5-4; d_gene: TRBD2; j_gene: TRBJ2-2; abundance: .
CDR3nt: TGTGCCAGCAGTCCGACTGCCTACTCTGGAAACACCATATATTTT; CDR3aa: CASSPTAYSGNTIYF; v_gene: TRBV7-8; d_gene: .; j_gene: TRBJ1-3; abundance: .
CDR3nt: TGTGCCAGCAGACTGAAAAAAATAGCCAAAAACATTCAGTACTTC; CDR3aa: CASRLKKIAKNIQYF; v_gene: TRBV3-1/TRBV3-2; d_gene: .; j_gene: TRBJ2-4; abundance: .
CDR3nt: TGTGCCAGCAGACAGGGACGGGGGGGGATGAACACTGAAGCTTTCTTT; CDR3aa: CASRQGRGGMNTEAFF; v_gene: TRBV25-1; d_gene: .; j_gene: TRBJ1-1; abundance: .
CDR3nt: TGTGCCAGTAGTATAGTTGTTGGGTCGGGACAGTTGGGACGTAATGAAAAACTGTTTTTT; CDR3aa: CASSIVVGSGQLGRNEKLFF; v_gene: TRBV19; d_gene: TRBD1; j_gene: TRBJ1-4; abundance: .